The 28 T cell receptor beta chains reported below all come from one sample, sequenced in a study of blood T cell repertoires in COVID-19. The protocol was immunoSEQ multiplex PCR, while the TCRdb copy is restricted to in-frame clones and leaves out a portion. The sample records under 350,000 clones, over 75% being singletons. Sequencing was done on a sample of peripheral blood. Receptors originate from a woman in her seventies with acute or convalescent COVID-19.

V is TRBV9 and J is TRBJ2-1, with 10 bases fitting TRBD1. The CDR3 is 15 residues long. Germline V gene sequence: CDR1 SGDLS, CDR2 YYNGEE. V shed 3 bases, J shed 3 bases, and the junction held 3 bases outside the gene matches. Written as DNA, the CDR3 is TGTGCCAGCAGCGAAGGACAGGGGGGCTACAATGAGCAGTTCTTC. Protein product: CASSEGQGGYNEQFF.

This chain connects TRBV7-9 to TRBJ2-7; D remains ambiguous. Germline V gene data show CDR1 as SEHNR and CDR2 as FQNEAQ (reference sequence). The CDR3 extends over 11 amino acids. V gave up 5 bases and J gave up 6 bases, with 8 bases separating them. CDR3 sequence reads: CASSPVPEQYF. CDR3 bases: TGTGCCAGCAGCCCAGTCCCCGAGCAGTACTTC.

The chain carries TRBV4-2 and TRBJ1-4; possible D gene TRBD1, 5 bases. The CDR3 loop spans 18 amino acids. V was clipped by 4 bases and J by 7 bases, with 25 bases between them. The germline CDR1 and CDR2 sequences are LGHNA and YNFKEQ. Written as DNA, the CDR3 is TGTGCCAGCAGCCGAAAGGGTATGGGAGGGGATGGGAGTGAAAAACTGTTTTTT. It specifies CASSRKGMGGDGSEKLFF.

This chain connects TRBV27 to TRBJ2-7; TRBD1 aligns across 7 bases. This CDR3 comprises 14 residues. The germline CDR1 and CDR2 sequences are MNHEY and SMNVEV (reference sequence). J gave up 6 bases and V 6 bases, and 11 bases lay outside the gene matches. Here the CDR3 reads CASRRDSPTTEQYF. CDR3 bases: TGTGCCAGCAGACGGGACAGCCCCACAACCGAGCAGTACTTC.

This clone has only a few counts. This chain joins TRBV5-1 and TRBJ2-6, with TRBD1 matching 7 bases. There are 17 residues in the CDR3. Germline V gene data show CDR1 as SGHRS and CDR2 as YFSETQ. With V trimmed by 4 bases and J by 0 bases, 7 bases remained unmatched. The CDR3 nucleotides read TGCGCCAGCAGCACCTATTCAGGGGGCTCTGGGGCCAACGTCCTGACTTTC. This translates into CASSTYSGGSGANVLTF.

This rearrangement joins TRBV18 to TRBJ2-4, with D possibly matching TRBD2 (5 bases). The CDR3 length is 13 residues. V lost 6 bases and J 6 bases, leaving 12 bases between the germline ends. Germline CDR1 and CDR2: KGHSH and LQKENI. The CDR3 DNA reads TGTGCCAGCTCCCCTAGAAGCGGAAACATTCAGTACTTC. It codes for CASSPRSGNIQYF.

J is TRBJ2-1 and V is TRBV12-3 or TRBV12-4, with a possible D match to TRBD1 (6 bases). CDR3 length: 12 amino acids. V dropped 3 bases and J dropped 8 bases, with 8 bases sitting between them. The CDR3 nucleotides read TGTGCCAGCAGTTTTACAGGGTATGAGCAGTTCTTC. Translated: CASSFTGYEQFF.

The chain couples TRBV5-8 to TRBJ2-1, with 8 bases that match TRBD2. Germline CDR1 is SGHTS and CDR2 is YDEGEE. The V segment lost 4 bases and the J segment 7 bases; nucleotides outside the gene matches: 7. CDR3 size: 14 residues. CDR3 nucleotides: TGTGCCAGCAGCCCGGCGGGGGGTAGTAATGAGCAGTTCTTC. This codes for CASSPAGGSNEQFF.

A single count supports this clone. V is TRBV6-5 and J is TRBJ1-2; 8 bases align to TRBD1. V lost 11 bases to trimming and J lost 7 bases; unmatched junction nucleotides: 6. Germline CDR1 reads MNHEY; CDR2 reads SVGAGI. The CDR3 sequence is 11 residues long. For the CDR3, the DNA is TGTGCCGCACGACAGGGGTCTGGCTACACCTTC. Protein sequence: CAARQGSGYTF.

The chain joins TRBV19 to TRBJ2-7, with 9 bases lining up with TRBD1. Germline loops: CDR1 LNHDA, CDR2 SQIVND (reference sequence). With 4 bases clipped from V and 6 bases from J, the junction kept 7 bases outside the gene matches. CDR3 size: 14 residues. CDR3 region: CASSTPGQGLEQYF. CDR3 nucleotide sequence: TGTGCCAGTAGTACACCGGGACAGGGTCTCGAGCAGTACTTC.

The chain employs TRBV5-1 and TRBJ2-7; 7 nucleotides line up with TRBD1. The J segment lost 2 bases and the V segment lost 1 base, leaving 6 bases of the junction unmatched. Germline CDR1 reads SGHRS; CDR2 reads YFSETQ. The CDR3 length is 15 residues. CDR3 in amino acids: CASSLNRGSTYEQYF. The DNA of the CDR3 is TGCGCCAGCAGCTTGAACAGGGGCTCTACCTACGAGCAGTACTTC.

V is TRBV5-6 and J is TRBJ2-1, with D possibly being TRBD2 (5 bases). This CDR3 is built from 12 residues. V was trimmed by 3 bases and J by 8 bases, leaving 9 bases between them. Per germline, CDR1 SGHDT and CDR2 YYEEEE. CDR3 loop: CASSSLGDEQFF. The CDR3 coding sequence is TGTGCCAGCAGCTCCCTCGGGGATGAGCAGTTCTTC.

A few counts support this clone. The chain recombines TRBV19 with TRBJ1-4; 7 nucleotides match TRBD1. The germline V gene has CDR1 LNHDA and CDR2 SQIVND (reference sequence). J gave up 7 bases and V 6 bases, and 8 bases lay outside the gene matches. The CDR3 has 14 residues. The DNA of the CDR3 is TGTGCCAGTAGACAGGGGCTCGACGGTGAAAAACTGTTTTTT. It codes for CASRQGLDGEKLFF. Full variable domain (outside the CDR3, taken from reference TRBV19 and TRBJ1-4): DGGITQSPKYLFRKEGQNVTLSCEQNLNHDAMYWYRQDPGQGLRLIYYSQIVNDFQKGDIAEGYSVSREKKESFPLTVTSAQKNPTAFYLCASRQGLDGEKLFFGSGTQLSVL.

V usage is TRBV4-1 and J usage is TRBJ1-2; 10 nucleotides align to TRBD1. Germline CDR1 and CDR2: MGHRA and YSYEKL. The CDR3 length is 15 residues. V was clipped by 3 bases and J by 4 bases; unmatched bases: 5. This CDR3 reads CASSHDRGRGYGYTF. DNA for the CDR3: TGCGCCAGCAGCCACGACAGGGGGCGAGGCTATGGCTACACCTTC.

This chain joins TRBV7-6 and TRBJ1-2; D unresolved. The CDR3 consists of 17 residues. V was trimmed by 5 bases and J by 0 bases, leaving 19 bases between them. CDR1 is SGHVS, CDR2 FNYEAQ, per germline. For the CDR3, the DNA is TGTGCCAGCAGCACCTCGGCGGGGAGGGCGACTAACTATGGCTACACCTTC. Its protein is CASSTSAGRATNYGYTF.

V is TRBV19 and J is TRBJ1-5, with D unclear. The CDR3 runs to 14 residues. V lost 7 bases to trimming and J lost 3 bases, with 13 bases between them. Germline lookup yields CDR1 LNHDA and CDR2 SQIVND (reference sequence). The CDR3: CASMSAAYNQPQHF. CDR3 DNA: TGTGCCAGTATGTCGGCGGCTTACAATCAGCCCCAGCATTTT.

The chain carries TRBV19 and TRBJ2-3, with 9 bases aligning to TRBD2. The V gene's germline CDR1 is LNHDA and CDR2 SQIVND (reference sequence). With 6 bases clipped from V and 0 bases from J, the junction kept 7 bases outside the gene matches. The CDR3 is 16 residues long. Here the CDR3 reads CASSLSGGLSTDTQYF. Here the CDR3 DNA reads TGTGCCAGTAGCCTAAGCGGGGGGCTCAGCACAGATACGCAGTATTTT.

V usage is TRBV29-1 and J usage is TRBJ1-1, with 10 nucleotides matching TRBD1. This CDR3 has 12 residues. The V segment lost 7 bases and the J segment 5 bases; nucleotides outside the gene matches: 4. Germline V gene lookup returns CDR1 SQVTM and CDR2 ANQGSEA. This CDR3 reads CSGAGQGTEAFF. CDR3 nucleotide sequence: TGCAGCGGTGCGGGACAGGGGACTGAAGCTTTCTTT.

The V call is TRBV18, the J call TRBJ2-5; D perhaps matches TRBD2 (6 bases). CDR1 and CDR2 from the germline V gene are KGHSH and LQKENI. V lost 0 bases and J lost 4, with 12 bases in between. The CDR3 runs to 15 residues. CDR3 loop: CASSPPGRRVETQYF. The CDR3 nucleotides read TGTGCCAGCTCACCACCAGGGCGGAGGGTAGAGACCCAGTACTTC.

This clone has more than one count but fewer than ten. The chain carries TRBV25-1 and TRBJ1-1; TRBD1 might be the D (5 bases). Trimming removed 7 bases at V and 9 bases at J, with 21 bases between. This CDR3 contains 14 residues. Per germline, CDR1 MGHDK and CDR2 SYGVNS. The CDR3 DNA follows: TGTGCCAGCACTCTTTCAGGGTTTGGTATGAAAGCTTTCTTT. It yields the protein CASTLSGFGMKAFF.

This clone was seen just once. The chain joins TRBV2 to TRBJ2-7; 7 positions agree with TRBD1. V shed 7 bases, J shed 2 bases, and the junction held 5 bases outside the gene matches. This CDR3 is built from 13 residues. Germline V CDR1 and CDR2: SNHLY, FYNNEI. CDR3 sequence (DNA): TGTGCCAGCACGGGGACAGCAACCTACGAGCAGTACTTC. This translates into CASTGTATYEQYF.

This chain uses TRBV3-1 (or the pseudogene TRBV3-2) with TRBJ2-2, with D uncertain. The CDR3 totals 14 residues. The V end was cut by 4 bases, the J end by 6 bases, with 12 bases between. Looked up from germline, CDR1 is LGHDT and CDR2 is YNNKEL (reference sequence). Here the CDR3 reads CASSPYYISGELFF. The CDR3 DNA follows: TGTGCCAGCAGCCCCTACTATATTTCCGGGGAGCTGTTTTTT.

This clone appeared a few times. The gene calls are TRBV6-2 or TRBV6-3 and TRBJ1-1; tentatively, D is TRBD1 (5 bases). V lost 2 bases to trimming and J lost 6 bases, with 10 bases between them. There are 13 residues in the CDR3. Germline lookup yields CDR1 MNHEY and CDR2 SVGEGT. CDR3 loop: CASSYRQRSEAFF. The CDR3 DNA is TGTGCCAGCAGTTACCGACAGAGGTCTGAAGCTTTCTTT.

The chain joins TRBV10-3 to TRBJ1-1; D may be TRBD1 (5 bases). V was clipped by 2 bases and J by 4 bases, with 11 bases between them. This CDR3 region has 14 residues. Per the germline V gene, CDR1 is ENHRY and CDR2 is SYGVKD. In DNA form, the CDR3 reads TGTGCCATCAGTGAGGGACGGGGGGTCACTGAAGCTTTCTTT. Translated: CAISEGRGVTEAFF.

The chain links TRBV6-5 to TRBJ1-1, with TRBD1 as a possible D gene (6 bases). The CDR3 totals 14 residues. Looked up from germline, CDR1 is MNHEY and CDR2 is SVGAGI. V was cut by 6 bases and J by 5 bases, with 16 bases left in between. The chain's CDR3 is CASRETGRRTEAFF. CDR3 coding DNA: TGTGCCAGCAGGGAGACAGGTCGGCGGACTGAAGCTTTCTTT.

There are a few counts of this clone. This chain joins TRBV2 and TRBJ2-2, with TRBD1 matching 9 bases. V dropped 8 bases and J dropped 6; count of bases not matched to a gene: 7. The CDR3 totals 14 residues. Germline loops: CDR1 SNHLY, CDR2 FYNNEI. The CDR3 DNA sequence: TGTGCCAGCTCAGGACAGGGGTTCCCCGGGGAGCTGTTTTTT. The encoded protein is CASSGQGFPGELFF. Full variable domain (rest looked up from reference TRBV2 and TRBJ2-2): EPEVTQTPSHQVTQMGQEVILRCVPISNHLYFYWYRQILGQKVEFLVSFYNNEISEKSEIFDDQFSVERPDGSNFTLKIRSTKLEDSAMYFCASSGQGFPGELFFGEGSRLTVL.

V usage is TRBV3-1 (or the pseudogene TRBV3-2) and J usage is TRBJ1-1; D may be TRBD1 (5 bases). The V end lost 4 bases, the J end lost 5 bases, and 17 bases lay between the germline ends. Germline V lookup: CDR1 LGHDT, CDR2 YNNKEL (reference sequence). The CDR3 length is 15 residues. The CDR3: CASSRVRGRGTEAFF. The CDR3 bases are TGTGCCAGCAGCCGAGTCCGGGGGAGGGGTACTGAAGCTTTCTTT.

DNA for the CDR3: TGCGCCAGCAGCTTGGAGGGACAGGGGTATGAAAAACTGTTTTTT. It translates to CASSLEGQGYEKLFF. This chain joins TRBV5-1 and TRBJ1-4; 10 bases line up with TRBD1. CDR1 and CDR2 (germline): SGHRS, YFSETQ. The length of the CDR3 is 15 residues. V shed 0 bases, J shed 6 bases, and the junction held 2 bases outside the gene matches.